The next 18 T cell receptor beta chains were all read from a single sample in a study of cytotoxic CD8 clonotypes in ibrutinib-treated CLL. Clones were sequenced by immunoSEQ multiplex PCR, and TCRdb holds only the in-frame ones, with some missing. The sample yields 250,000 to 350,000 clones, approximately 79% seen once. The sequences come from PBMCs, collected at disease progression, from a patient treated with ibrutinib. The receptors stem from a human donor with chronic lymphocytic leukemia.

This clone has a handful of counts. The chain combines TRBV4-1 with TRBJ2-7; TRBD1 agrees at 8 bases. From germline, CDR1 is MGHRA and CDR2 YSYEKL. After removal of 4 bases from V and 2 bases from J, the junction contained 7 bases not matched to a gene. This CDR3 is built from 15 residues. Here the CDR3 reads CASSLTGGAPYEQYF. DNA for the CDR3: TGCGCCAGCAGCCTCACAGGGGGTGCCCCCTACGAGCAGTACTTC.

This clone has a handful of counts. The V call is TRBV4-1, the J call TRBJ2-7; 10 bases fit TRBD2. Trimming removed 4 bases from V and 7 bases from J; junction bases left unmatched: 7. Germline V CDR1 and CDR2: MGHRA, YSYEKL. CDR3 length equals 14 residues. CDR3 in DNA: TGCGCCAGCAGCCTCTCGGGACTAGCGAGTGAGCAGTACTTC. Its translation is CASSLSGLASEQYF.

This rearrangement joins TRBV6-5 to TRBJ2-7; D remains unclear. CDR1 MNHEY and CDR2 SVGAGI come from the germline V gene. Trimming shortened V by 2 bases and J by 0 bases, and 8 bases separated the two germline ends. The CDR3 extends over 14 amino acids. CDR3 sequence (DNA): TGTGCCAGCAGTTACCACATTAACTCCTACGAGCAGTACTTC. Residues: CASSYHINSYEQYF.

V is TRBV10-2 and J is TRBJ1-3, with D uncertain. The CDR3 runs 15 residues. V was pared by 2 bases and J by 2 bases, with 10 bases between. The germline CDR1 and CDR2 sequences are WSHSY and SAAADI. The CDR3 bases are TGCGCCAGCAGTGAGAACGAGGGCCCTGGAAACACCATATATTTT. Encoded protein: CASSENEGPGNTIYF.

This clone occurred once. The rearrangement uses TRBV14 and TRBJ2-7; D call uncertain. The CDR3 length is 15 residues. Germline lookup yields CDR1 SGHDN and CDR2 FVKESK. V was trimmed by 0 bases and J by 2 bases, leaving 11 bases between them. The CDR3 reads CASSQDRWAAYEQYF. CDR3 in DNA: TGTGCCAGCAGCCAAGATCGATGGGCAGCCTACGAGCAGTACTTC.

The chain uses TRBV5-6 and TRBJ2-2; D remains ambiguous. The CDR3 contains 13 residues. V gave up 3 bases and J gave up 6 bases, with 9 bases separating them. Germline CDR1 is SGHDT and CDR2 is YYEEEE. CDR3 sequence (DNA): TGTGCCAGCAGCTCTAGACCGTCCGGGGAGCTGTTTTTT. Translation: CASSSRPSGELFF.

In its sample, this clone was seen once. Given the absence of the conserved phenylalanine or tryptophan at the CDR3 end, a read error is likely. The DNA is left out, because the CDR3 cannot be placed on it with certainty; the CDR3 is given as TCRdb lists it. The chain links TRBV27 to TRBJ2-7; the table's D call, TRBD1, has no DNA check behind it. Including both end residues, the CDR3 is 10 amino acids long. Germline lookup yields CDR1 MNHEY and CDR2 SMNVEV (reference sequence). The CDR3 protein is CASSFRDREL.

The chain combines TRBV27 with TRBJ2-7; 11 bases match TRBD1. V lost 3 bases, J lost 7 bases, and 2 bases stayed unmatched. CDR1 is MNHEY, CDR2 SMNVEV, per germline (reference sequence). This CDR3 comprises 13 residues. The CDR3 loop reads CASSLRDRGEQYF. CDR3 bases: TGTGCCAGCAGTTTGAGGGACAGGGGGGAGCAGTACTTC.

V is TRBV25-1 and J is TRBJ1-3; a weak D match, TRBD1 (6 bases). Trimming took off 1 base at V and 4 bases at J, with 11 bases between the two ends. The CDR3 sequence is 15 residues long. Germline V gene data show CDR1 as MGHDK and CDR2 as SYGVNS. Here the CDR3 DNA reads TGTGCCAGCAGTGAATCTGCAGGGGTCGGAAACACCATATATTTT. Amino acid sequence: CASSESAGVGNTIYF.

The chain recombines TRBV28 with TRBJ2-5; TRBD2 matches at 8 bases. The CDR3 extends over 17 amino acids. Per the germline V gene, CDR1 is MDHEN and CDR2 is SYDVKM. V dropped 6 bases and J dropped 3; count of bases not matched to a gene: 15. This chain's CDR3 is CASSVASGGGVKETQYF. The CDR3 DNA reads as TGTGCCAGCAGCGTGGCGAGCGGGGGAGGGGTTAAAGAGACCCAGTACTTC.

This chain uses TRBV28 with TRBJ2-7; 8 bases align to TRBD1. Germline V gene lookup returns CDR1 MDHEN and CDR2 SYDVKM. The CDR3 loop spans 13 amino acids. Trimming at V came to 5 bases and at J to 6 bases, leaving 6 bases not matched to a gene. CDR3 bases: TGTGCCAGCAGTAACAGGGGGTCAGGCGAGCAGTACTTC. It yields the protein CASSNRGSGEQYF.

The chain is built from TRBV18 and TRBJ2-6; D is possibly TRBD1 or TRBD2 (5 bases each). The CDR3 extends over 20 amino acids. Germline-derived CDR1 and CDR2 are KGHSH and LQKENI. Trimming removed 3 bases at V and 0 bases at J, with 21 bases between. The CDR3 region has the DNA TGTGCCAGCTCACCGGCGGCCCGGGACGCACCCACCTCTGGGGCCAACGTCCTGACTTTC. Encoded protein: CASSPAARDAPTSGANVLTF.

The chain employs TRBV5-1 and TRBJ1-2; D gene uncertain. Germline-derived CDR1 and CDR2 are SGHRS and YFSETQ. This CDR3 comprises 16 residues. V dropped 3 bases and J dropped 0 bases, with 15 bases sitting between them. CDR3 amino acids: CASSSLVSKANYGYTF. CDR3 bases: TGCGCCAGCAGCTCCCTCGTTTCGAAGGCTAACTATGGCTACACCTTC.

The rearrangement links TRBV5-4 to TRBJ2-7, with D maybe TRBD1 (6 bases). The germline V gene encodes CDR1 SGHNT and CDR2 YYREEE (reference sequence). V lost 4 bases and J lost 0, with 14 bases in between. The CDR3 loop spans 15 amino acids. The DNA for the CDR3 is TGTGCCAGCAGCCCTGGGGGCAGGTTCTCCTACGAGCAGTACTTC. This encodes CASSPGGRFSYEQYF. Filled out from reference TRBV5-4 and TRBJ2-7, the complete variable domain reads ETGVTQSPTHLIKTRGQQVTLRCSSQSGHNTVSWYQQALGQGPQFIFQYYREEENGRGNFPPRFSGLQFPNYSSELNVNALELDDSALYLCASSPGGRFSYEQYFGPGTRLTVT.

This clone was recorded once. V usage is TRBV4-3 and J usage is TRBJ2-1; D possibly corresponds to TRBD2 (6 bases). The V gene's germline CDR1 is LGHNA and CDR2 YSLEER. Trimming shortened V by 4 bases and J by 6 bases, and 19 bases separated the two germline ends. CDR3 size: 16 residues. Here the CDR3 DNA reads TGCGCCAGCAGCCGAGGCGGCTGGACTAATCCCAATGAGCAGTTCTTC. It yields the protein CASSRGGWTNPNEQFF.

This chain links TRBV6-5 with TRBJ1-5, with D possibly TRBD1 on 5 matching bases. The V gene lost 3 bases and the J gene lost 6 bases, with 12 bases spanning the gap. Per the germline V gene, CDR1 is MNHEY and CDR2 is SVGAGI. This CDR3 has 14 amino acids. The CDR3 bases are TGTGCCAGCAGTTATGGTCAGGGTGGTCAGCCCCAGCATTTT. Residues: CASSYGQGGQPQHF.

This clone has just a few counts. This chain uses TRBV19 with TRBJ2-6; unclear D gene. Germline CDR1 LNHDA, CDR2 SQIVND (reference sequence). The CDR3 has 15 amino acids. The ends were cut back, 3 bases at V and 3 bases at J, with 9 bases in the middle. The CDR3 coding sequence is TGTGCCAGTAGTATCAGGCCTGGTGGGGCCAACGTCCTGACTTTC. This translates into CASSIRPGGANVLTF.

The chain uses TRBV27 and TRBJ2-2; maybe TRBD2 (5 bases). CDR1 is MNHEY and CDR2 is SMNVEV in the germline V gene (reference sequence). With 2 bases removed from V and 6 bases from J, the gap between germline ends came to 10 bases. The CDR3 contains 14 residues. The DNA of the CDR3 is TGTGCCAGCAGTTTACCGGGGTTCGCCGGGGAGCTGTTTTTT. It is translated as CASSLPGFAGELFF.